Listed here are 28 T cell receptor beta chains from one sample, sequenced in a study of long-term antiretroviral therapy in people with HIV. Running of the v3.0 immunoSEQ assay took place at survey level. Profiling relied on immunoSEQ multiplex PCR, and the TCRdb table lists in-frame clones only, not all of them. This sample carries about 43,000 clones, approximately 89% of them seen once, and the ten largest clones take 5.1%. Source: unsorted PBMCs, taken 0.1 years before starting antiretroviral therapy. The source is a woman aged 45 to 65 with HIV.

The chain is built from TRBV10-3 and TRBJ2-6; 11 bases line up with TRBD1. There are 19 residues in the CDR3. After removal of 0 bases from V and 3 bases from J, the junction contained 7 bases not matched to a gene. Germline loops: CDR1 ENHRY, CDR2 SYGVKD. The CDR3 bases are TGTGCCATCAGTGAGTCGAGGGACAGGGGGGGGCTTGGGGCCAACGTCCTGACTTTC. It yields the protein CAISESRDRGGLGANVLTF.

In this sample, this clone turned up a few times. The chain recombines TRBV7-2 with TRBJ1-1; a possible D gene is TRBD1 (6 bases). From germline, CDR1 is SGHTA and CDR2 FQGNSA. The CDR3 covers 15 residues. Trimming shortened V by 5 bases and J by 1 base, and 14 bases separated the two germline ends. The CDR3: CASSLDRKSNTEAFF. Written as DNA, the CDR3 is TGTGCCAGCAGCCTGGACAGAAAATCGAACACTGAAGCTTTCTTT.

The chain joins TRBV6-6 to TRBJ2-5; 7 positions match TRBD2. V shed 6 bases, J shed 4 bases, and the junction held 8 bases outside the gene matches. The length of the CDR3 is 14 residues. In germline, CDR1 is MNHNY, CDR2 SVGAGI (reference sequence). The chain's CDR3 is CASRGAGGGETQYF. Written as DNA, the CDR3 is TGTGCCAGCAGAGGTGCGGGCGGGGGAGAGACCCAGTACTTC.

CDR3 residues: CASSLAGLAADTQYF. The CDR3 DNA follows: TGTGCCAGCAGCTTGGCCGGACTAGCGGCAGATACGCAGTATTTT. J is TRBJ2-3 and V is TRBV7-9; 10 positions agree with TRBD2. Germline V gives CDR1 SEHNR, CDR2 FQNEAQ (reference sequence). The CDR3 is 15 residues long. After removal of 3 bases from V and 4 bases from J, the junction contained 4 bases not matched to a gene.

The chain recombines TRBV7-3 with TRBJ2-2; the match to TRBD2 covers 7 bases. Germline CDR1 and CDR2: SGHTA and FQGTGA. The V segment lost 5 bases and the J segment 1 base; nucleotides outside the gene matches: 4. The CDR3 covers 15 residues. CDR3 sequence reads: CASSLGGGNTGELFF. The CDR3 DNA is TGTGCCAGCAGCCTCGGCGGGGGGAACACCGGGGAGCTGTTTTTT.

The chain recombines TRBV2 with TRBJ1-6; D is uncertain. Trimming removed 7 bases at V and 7 bases at J, with 11 bases between. CDR1 and CDR2 from the germline V gene are SNHLY and FYNNEI. CDR3 length: 13 amino acids. Here the CDR3 reads CASIVDSNSPLHF. The CDR3 coding sequence is TGTGCCAGCATAGTGGACTCAAATTCACCCCTCCACTTT.

The CDR3 region is CASSYALSEQFF. Here the CDR3 DNA reads TGTGCCAGCAGTTACGCGCTTAGTGAGCAGTTCTTC. The V gene is TRBV6-5, the J gene TRBJ2-1; no clear D. The CDR3 runs 12 residues. CDR1 is MNHEY, CDR2 SVGAGI, per germline. With 2 bases removed from V and 9 bases from J, the gap between germline ends came to 8 bases.

This chain joins TRBV5-6 and TRBJ2-3; D remains ambiguous. Trimming shortened V by 0 bases and J by 5 bases, and 7 bases separated the two germline ends. The CDR3 runs to 13 residues. CDR1 and CDR2 from the germline V gene are SGHDT and YYEEEE. CDR3 bases: TGTGCCAGCAGCTTGGAACGGGTAGATACGCAGTATTTT. Translated, it gives CASSLERVDTQYF.

This clone appeared a single time. The chain combines TRBV5-1 with TRBJ1-5; D unresolved. Looked up from germline, CDR1 is SGHRS and CDR2 is YFSETQ. The length of the CDR3 is 14 residues. Deletions cut 0 bases from V and 2 bases from J, with 6 bases between. The CDR3 DNA reads as TGCGCCAGCAGCTTGGACGGGGGCAATCAGCCCCAGCATTTT. This codes for CASSLDGGNQPQHF. The full variable domain, rest sourced from reference TRBV5-1 and TRBJ1-5, is KAGVTQTPRYLIKTRGQQVTLSCSPISGHRSVSWYQQTPGQGLQFLFEYFSETQRNKGNFPGRFSGRQFSNSRSEMNVSTLELGDSALYLCASSLDGGNQPQHFGDGTRLSIL.

The CDR3 loop reads CASLDREGDTQYF. CDR3 nucleotide sequence: TGCGCCAGCTTGGACAGAGAAGGGGATACGCAGTATTTT. V usage is TRBV5-1 and J usage is TRBJ2-3, with D possibly TRBD1 on 6 matching bases. The CDR3 totals 13 residues. Germline values: CDR1 SGHRS, CDR2 YFSETQ. Trimming pared 7 bases from V and 6 bases from J, leaving 15 bases between.

This clone appeared once. The chain combines TRBV4-2 with TRBJ2-2; weak D call: TRBD1 (6 bases). Germline-derived CDR1 and CDR2 are LGHNA and YNFKEQ. The CDR3 totals 16 residues. Trimming took off 1 base at V and 7 bases at J, with 16 bases between the two ends. The CDR3 DNA reads as TGTGCCAGCAGCCAAGTCGGGTCAGGGGTCCGCGGGGAGCTGTTTTTT. This gives the protein CASSQVGSGVRGELFF.

This chain links TRBV5-6 with TRBJ1-5; D call uncertain. With 0 bases removed from V and 1 base from J, the gap between germline ends came to 8 bases. This CDR3 region has 15 residues. Per the germline V gene, CDR1 is SGHDT and CDR2 is YYEEEE. CDR3 coding DNA: TGTGCCAGCAGCTTGGGGTGGTACAGCAATCAGCCCCAGCATTTT. Its translation: CASSLGWYSNQPQHF.

This chain joins TRBV30 and TRBJ1-4; possible D gene TRBD1, 5 bases. The CDR3 is 14 residues long. The V gene's germline CDR1 is GTSNPN and CDR2 SVGIG (reference sequence). V lost 1 base to trimming and J lost 8 bases, with 14 bases between them. The CDR3 DNA reads TGTGCCTGGAGTGATCCAGGGCGGGGAGAAAAACTGTTTTTT. It codes for CAWSDPGRGEKLFF.

Concerning this clone itself: The sample carries other DNA sequences with the same CDR3. CDR3 sequence reads: CASSLALGSGANVLTF. The CDR3, as DNA: TGCGCCAGCAGCTTGGCCTTGGGCTCTGGGGCCAACGTCCTGACTTTC. The V and J genes are TRBV5-1 and TRBJ2-6, with unresolved D. CDR1 and CDR2 (germline): SGHRS, YFSETQ. V was cut by 0 bases and J by 0 bases, with 7 bases left in between. The CDR3 extends over 16 amino acids.

The rearrangement uses TRBV15 and TRBJ1-2, with D tentatively TRBD1 (6 bases). The CDR3 extends over 15 amino acids. Trimming left V 0 bases short and J 6 bases short, with 14 bases between. CDR1 and CDR2 (germline): LNHNV, YYDKDF (reference sequence). CDR3 sequence: CATSREWGARNGYTF. DNA of the CDR3: TGTGCCACCAGCAGAGAGTGGGGGGCTCGAAATGGCTACACCTTC. The complete variable domain, with remaining parts taken from reference TRBV15 and TRBJ1-2, reads DAMVIQNPRYQVTQFGKPVTLSCSQTLNHNVMYWYQQKSSQAPKLLFHYYDKDFNNEADTPDNFQSRRPNTSFCFLDIRSPGLGDTAMYLCATSREWGARNGYTFGSGTRLTVV.

The chain joins TRBV30 to TRBJ1-3; no clear D gene. V was pared by 3 bases and J by 0 bases, with 9 bases between. Germline assignment: CDR1 GTSNPN and CDR2 SVGIG (reference sequence). The CDR3 extends over 14 amino acids. CDR3 coding DNA: TGTGCCTGGAGCGAAGGCTACTCTGGAAACACCATATATTTT. This codes for CAWSEGYSGNTIYF.

The rearrangement joins TRBV19 to TRBJ1-4; 8 positions agree with TRBD1. The trim removed 6 bases at V and 6 bases at J, leaving 6 bases unmatched. This CDR3 is 14 amino acids long. Germline V lookup: CDR1 LNHDA, CDR2 SQIVND (reference sequence). The CDR3 DNA sequence: TGTGCCAGTAGGAGGACAGGGTCGGATGAAAAACTGTTTTTT. Translated: CASRRTGSDEKLFF.

V usage is TRBV7-3 and J usage is TRBJ2-2, with D unresolved. V lost 1 base and J lost 0, with 3 bases in between. The CDR3 has 14 amino acids. CDR1 is SGHTA, CDR2 FQGTGA, per germline. Written as DNA, the CDR3 is TGTGCCAGCAGCTTAAATTCGAACACCGGGGAGCTGTTTTTT. It encodes CASSLNSNTGELFF.

Comments on this clone: The same CDR3 is also encoded by other DNA sequences in this sample. The V gene is TRBV6-6, the J gene TRBJ1-3, with D maybe TRBD1 (5 bases). Trimming pared 4 bases from V and 0 bases from J, leaving 7 bases between. This CDR3 comprises 14 residues. Germline assignment: CDR1 MNHNY and CDR2 SVGAGI (reference sequence). The CDR3 reads CASSSGDSGNTIYF. For the CDR3, the DNA is TGTGCCAGCAGTTCGGGGGACTCTGGAAACACCATATATTTT.

This rearrangement joins TRBV5-1 to TRBJ2-5, with 10 bases that match TRBD2. Trimming at V came to 4 bases and at J to 5 bases, leaving 14 bases not matched to a gene. CDR1 and CDR2 from the germline V gene are SGHRS and YFSETQ. The CDR3 sequence is 17 residues long. Here the CDR3 reads CASSPLGLAGAGETQYF. CDR3 coding DNA: TGCGCCAGCAGCCCGCTGGGGCTAGCGGGGGCGGGTGAGACCCAGTACTTC.

The chain has TRBV5-4 and TRBJ2-3; 8 nucleotides align to TRBD2. Looked up from germline, CDR1 is SGHNT and CDR2 is YYREEE (reference sequence). The CDR3 extends over 17 amino acids. V trimming: 4 bases; J trimming: 2 bases; junction bases outside the gene matches: 12. The CDR3 DNA follows: TGTGCCAGCAGCCTACCTCCCTTCGGGGGGGACACAGATACGCAGTATTTT. Its protein is CASSLPPFGGDTDTQYF.

The genes are TRBV5-1 and TRBJ1-1; possibly TRBD1 for D (5 bases). The CDR3 extends over 17 amino acids. With 0 bases removed from V and 3 bases from J, the gap between germline ends came to 18 bases. Germline V gene sequence: CDR1 SGHRS, CDR2 YFSETQ. DNA for the CDR3: TGCGCCAGCAGCTTGGGGATCAGGGTAGGAGGCGACACTGAAGCTTTCTTT. Amino acid sequence: CASSLGIRVGGDTEAFF.

This clone was picked up one time. This sequence joins TRBV4-1 and TRBJ2-3; D gene unclear. The CDR3 is 11 amino acids. V was pared by 0 bases and J by 7 bases, with 2 bases between. The germline V gene has CDR1 MGHRA and CDR2 YSYEKL. CDR3 nucleotides: TGCGCCAGCAGCCAAGAATATACGCAGTATTTT. Amino acids: CASSQEYTQYF.

The chain joins TRBV27 to TRBJ2-7; D ambiguous. V was pared by 0 bases and J by 5 bases, with 11 bases between. CDR3 length: 14 amino acids. Per the germline V gene, CDR1 is MNHEY and CDR2 is SMNVEV (reference sequence). The CDR3 sequence is CASSLSNSRDEQYF. CDR3 DNA: TGTGCCAGCAGTTTATCCAACTCCCGTGACGAGCAGTACTTC.

This chain uses TRBV2 with TRBJ1-1; 9 bases agree with TRBD1. Germline trimming cut 7 bases from V and 3 bases from J; bases unmatched to any gene: 6. Germline assignment: CDR1 SNHLY and CDR2 FYNNEI. The CDR3 loop spans 14 amino acids. CDR3 sequence (DNA): TGTGCCAGCACCGGACAGGGGCTTGACACTGAAGCTTTCTTT. This encodes CASTGQGLDTEAFF. The full variable domain, with the rest looked up from reference TRBV2 and TRBJ1-1, is EPEVTQTPSHQVTQMGQEVILRCVPISNHLYFYWYRQILGQKVEFLVSFYNNEISEKSEIFDDQFSVERPDGSNFTLKIRSTKLEDSAMYFCASTGQGLDTEAFFGQGTRLTVV.

The rearrangement uses TRBV6-5 and TRBJ2-4, with TRBD1 as a possible D gene (6 bases). The CDR3 spans 13 residues. CDR1 is MNHEY, CDR2 SVGAGI, per germline. Trimming removed 8 bases from V and 4 bases from J, with 12 bases in between. The CDR3 loop is CASGQGGKNIQYF. CDR3 DNA sequence: TGTGCCAGCGGCCAAGGGGGAAAAAACATTCAGTACTTC.

The chain carries TRBV5-6 and TRBJ1-2, with D tentatively TRBD1 (5 bases). V lost 3 bases, J lost 9 bases, and 21 bases lay in between. The CDR3 totals 15 residues. CDR1 is SGHDT and CDR2 is YYEEEE in the germline V gene. The CDR3 reads CASSSGLGGYLRYTF. CDR3 DNA sequence: TGTGCCAGCAGCTCAGGGTTGGGCGGTTATTTACGCTACACCTTC.

J is TRBJ2-2 and V is TRBV2, with TRBD1 matching 7 bases. The CDR3 runs 16 residues. Trimming took 3 bases from V and 2 from J; bases not matched to a gene: 6. Germline V gives CDR1 SNHLY, CDR2 FYNNEI. DNA for the CDR3: TGTGCCAGCAGTGAGCCGACAGGGATCAACACCGGGGAGCTGTTTTTT. It translates to CASSEPTGINTGELFF.